The source of this T cell receptor beta chain is a study of blood T cells in healthy people across ages. Study-level findings and limits: Older age coincided with a roughly linear decline in TCR beta diversity per million T cells. The lack of PBMC sorting stopped any conclusive naive versus antigen-experienced comparison.

A second about 6 to 11 cycle PCR used barcoded and J-beta primers. Every single cDNA molecule received a tag from a template-switch adaptor with 12 random nucleotides. TCRdb re-called the 5' RACE reads with MiXCR, one entry per CDR3 protein. The sample contains 1.6 million or so distinct CDR3 sequences, roughly a third of which appear only once. Healthy Caucasian individuals from Russia aged roughly 6 to 95 were enrolled as donors. As concerns this clonotype: What it binds is not known.

V lost 3 bases and J 1 base, leaving 19 bases between the germline ends. The CDR3 is 18 amino acids. Germline CDR1 SGHTA, CDR2 FQGTGA. Sequencing was performed on blood. The rearrangement joins TRBV7-3 to TRBJ1-5, with a tentative D call TRBD1 (6 bases). The TCR originated in a woman between 25 and 40 years old in good health. The CDR3 spells CASSFGGAGQNSNQPQHF. Here the CDR3 DNA reads TGTGCCAGCAGCTTCGGGGGGGCGGGACAAAACAGCAATCAGCCCCAGCATTTT.